This TCR beta chain emerged from a study of PD-1 blockade in classical Hodgkin lymphoma. Every one of the patients relapsed after autologous stem cell transplantation (brentuximab vedotin exposure was variable). Germline CDR1 reads LNHDA; CDR2 reads SQIVND (reference sequence). The CDR3 is made up of 16 amino acids. TCRdb's copy holds only in-frame clones and misses some; the assay was immunoSEQ multiplex PCR. The data show 50,000 or so clones, around two thirds seen once. With regard to this clone: The junction departs from the called germline gene at one end, perhaps through a read error.

This chain links TRBV19 with TRBJ2-2; no reliable D call. The source of this sequence is a human donor with classical Hodgkin lymphoma. The source was peripheral blood mononuclear cells (PBMCs), collected before the second cycle of nivolumab. The CDR3 reads CASSMTGPPNSGELFF. DNA of the CDR3: TGTGCCAGTAGTATGACCGGACCACCGAACTCCGGGGAGCTGTTTTTT.